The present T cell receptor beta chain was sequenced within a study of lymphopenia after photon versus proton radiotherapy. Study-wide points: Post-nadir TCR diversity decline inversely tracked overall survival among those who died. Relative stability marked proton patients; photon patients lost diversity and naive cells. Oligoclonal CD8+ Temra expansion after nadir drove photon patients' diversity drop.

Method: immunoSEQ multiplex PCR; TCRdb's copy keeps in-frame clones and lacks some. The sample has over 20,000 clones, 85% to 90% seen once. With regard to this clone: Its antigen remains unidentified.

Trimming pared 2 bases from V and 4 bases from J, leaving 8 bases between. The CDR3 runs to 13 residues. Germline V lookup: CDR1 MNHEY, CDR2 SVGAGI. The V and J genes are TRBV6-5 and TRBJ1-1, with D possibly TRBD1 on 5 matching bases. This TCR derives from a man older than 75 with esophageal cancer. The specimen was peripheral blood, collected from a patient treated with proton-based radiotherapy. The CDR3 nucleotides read TGTGCCAGCAGTTACGTGGGACTCACTGAAGCTTTCTTT. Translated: CASSYVGLTEAFF.